The present TCR beta chain was sequenced within a study of OX40 agonist ivuxolimab in advanced cancers. The wider study: Ivuxolimab is an agonistic anti-OX40 (CD134) antibody, and patients were treated with it. Eligibility rules accepted prior anti-PD-1, anti-PD-L1 or anti-CTLA-4 therapy, and roughly 40% had some.

This CDR3 is built from 15 residues. Germline V CDR1 and CDR2: MGHRA, YSYEKL. Trimming took 1 base from V and 2 from J, leaving 8 bases between them. Comments on this clone: The antigen remains unidentified.

Here immunoSEQ multiplex PCR was the method, and the copy in TCRdb shows in-frame clones only, minus some. This table holds 80,000 or so clones, about 92% found once. Study-level results: Among patients with partial responses at 0.1-3.0 mg/kg, clonal expansion was among the lowest.

The V gene is TRBV4-1, the J gene TRBJ2-2; D is undetermined. The TCR was taken from an adult with an advanced solid tumor such as melanoma, head and neck, liver or kidney cancer. Source: CD4+ or CD8+ T cells sorted from blood, taken in a trial of the OX40 agonist ivuxolimab. The CDR3 here is CASSQGPLNTGELFF. The CDR3 region has the DNA TGCGCCAGCAGCCAAGGGCCCTTAAACACCGGGGAGCTGTTTTTT.